This T cell receptor (beta chain) was sequenced for a study of identical twins. One entry per CDR3 protein, called by TCRdb with MiXCR from the 5' RACE reads. The repertoire has 1.5 million to 2 million distinct CDR3 sequences, about 31% of them found once; the top ten carry about 0.25%. The receptor was derived from a newborn girl in good health. Source material: cord blood.

In DNA, the CDR3 is TGCAGTGCTCCAAGACAGACCGTTAACTATGGCTACACCTTC. Protein: CSAPRQTVNYGYTF. The chain couples TRBV20-1 to TRBJ1-2; perhaps TRBD1 as D (5 bases). Germline CDR1 and CDR2: DFQATT and SNEGSKA (reference sequence). The CDR3 is 14 amino acids. Trimming took 5 bases from V and 1 from J, leaving 14 bases between them.